A selection of T cell receptor beta chains follows, all from one sample in a study of control samples from healthy donors and cancer patients. Produced via immunoSEQ multiplex PCR; TCRdb's table is partial and in-frame only. Of 150,000 to 170,000 clones listed, approximately 93% were seen once; the top ten hold about 5.6%. Sequenced sample: blood. The source is a man in his forties or fifties in good health. The CDR3 runs from the conserved cysteine through the conserved F or W.

J	V	CDR3
TRBJ2-4	TRBV19	CASSISGTANIQYF
TRBJ2-3	TRBV11-2	CASSFPGTYTQYF
TRBJ2-7	TRBV7-9	CASSSSDRGGSEQYF
TRBJ2-3	TRBV6-6	CASSYGPSGGTDTQYF
TRBJ1-3	TRBV24-1	CAISDPNRGNTIYF
TRBJ2-1	TRBV15	CATSSIDYNEQFF
TRBJ2-2	TRBV7-9	CASSPSGSVGTGELFF
TRBJ1-2	TRBV5-1	CASSLDPGHGYTF
TRBJ2-3	TRBV14	CASSPGVTSTDTQYF
TRBJ1-1	TRBV6-5	CASNKQGSTEAFF
TRBJ1-3	TRBV2	CASSRTGSNGNTIYF
TRBJ2-7	TRBV14	CASSQGGGSEQYF
TRBJ1-2	TRBV6-1	CASSEARGYGYTF
TRBJ1-1	TRBV7-8	CASTAGQGFSEAFF
TRBJ1-1	TRBV9	CASSVGVGSGTEAFF
TRBJ2-3	TRBV19	CASSPKTSGTWDTQYF
TRBJ1-1	TRBV5-1	CASSLGDRNTEAFF
TRBJ1-6	TRBV7-8	CASSLGNSPLHF
TRBJ2-2	TRBV6-5	CASIYGRELFF
TRBJ2-7	TRBV18	CASSLNTVYEQYF
TRBJ2-3	TRBV6-5	CASSTIADTQYF
TRBJ2-2	TRBV19	CASSIDRPSGELFF
TRBJ1-2	TRBV19	CASSPGQGYGYTF
TRBJ1-3	TRBV5-4	CASSSAGTGGNTIYF
TRBJ1-1	TRBV19	CASSIAGWGTEAFF
TRBJ1-2	TRBV4-2	CASSQVEEDGYTF
TRBJ2-5	TRBV18	CASSPGDRGHVETQYF
TRBJ1-1	TRBV13	CASSIGQVNTEAFF
TRBJ1-4	TRBV28	CASGSGVGRKLFF
TRBJ1-3	TRBV11-2	CASSFDEWGNTIYF
TRBJ1-1	TRBV9	CASSVVLDTEAFF
TRBJ2-2	TRBV11-2	CASSLVVQTTGELFF
TRBJ1-6	TRBV4-1	CASSQDGGGHSFDNSPLHF
TRBJ1-5	TRBV24-1	CATSDFGTLEPQHF
TRBJ1-1	TRBV6-2/TRBV6-3	CASSYRTGSNTEAFF
TRBJ1-1	TRBV28	CASSFLGSRDRFDNTEAFF
TRBJ1-4	TRBV19	CASRLGSEKLFF
TRBJ2-7	TRBV4-3	CASSQELWAGTQYF
TRBJ1-3	TRBV6-5	CASSSGGVPGNTIYF
TRBJ2-7	TRBV5-1	CASSLRSGTYEQYF
TRBJ1-2	TRBV6-5	CASRQGAEYGYTF
TRBJ1-1	TRBV30	CAWSPGGGTEAFF
TRBJ1-4	TRBV2	CASRQQGLMNEKLFF